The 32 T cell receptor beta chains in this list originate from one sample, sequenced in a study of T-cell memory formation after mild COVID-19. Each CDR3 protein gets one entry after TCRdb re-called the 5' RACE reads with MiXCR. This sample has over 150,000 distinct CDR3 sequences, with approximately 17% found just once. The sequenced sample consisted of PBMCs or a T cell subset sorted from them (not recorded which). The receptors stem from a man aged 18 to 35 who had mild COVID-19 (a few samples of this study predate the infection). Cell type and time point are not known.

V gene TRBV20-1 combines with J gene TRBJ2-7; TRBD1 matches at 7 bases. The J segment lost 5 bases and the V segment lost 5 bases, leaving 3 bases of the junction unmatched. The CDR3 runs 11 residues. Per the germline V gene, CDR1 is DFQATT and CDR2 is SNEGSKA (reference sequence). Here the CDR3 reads CSAYRGHEQYV. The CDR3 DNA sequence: TGCAGTGCTTACAGGGGCCACGAGCAGTACGTC.

This chain's CDR3 is CASTGEWGNEAFF. CDR3 nucleotides: TGTGCCAGCACCGGGGAGTGGGGAAATGAAGCTTTCTTT. The chain carries TRBV3-1 and TRBJ1-1; D remains ambiguous. V dropped 7 bases and J dropped 7 bases, with 16 bases sitting between them. Germline V gene sequence: CDR1 LGHDT, CDR2 YNNKEL (reference sequence). The CDR3 loop spans 13 amino acids.

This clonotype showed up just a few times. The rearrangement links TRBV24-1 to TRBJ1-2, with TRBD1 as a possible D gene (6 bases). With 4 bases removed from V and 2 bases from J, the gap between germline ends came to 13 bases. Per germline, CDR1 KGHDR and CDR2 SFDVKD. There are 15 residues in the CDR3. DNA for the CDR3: TGTGCCACCAGTGACCGTGACAGGACCAACTATGGCTACACCTTC. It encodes CATSDRDRTNYGYTF.

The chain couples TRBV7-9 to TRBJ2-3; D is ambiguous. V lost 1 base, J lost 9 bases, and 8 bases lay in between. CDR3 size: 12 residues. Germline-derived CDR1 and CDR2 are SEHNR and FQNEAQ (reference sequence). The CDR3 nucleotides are TGTGCCAGCAGCTTAGTGGCATTAACGCAGTATTTT. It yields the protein CASSLVALTQYF.

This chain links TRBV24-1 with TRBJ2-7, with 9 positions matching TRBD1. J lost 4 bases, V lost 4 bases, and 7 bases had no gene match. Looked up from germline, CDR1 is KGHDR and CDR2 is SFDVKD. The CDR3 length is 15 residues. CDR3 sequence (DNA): TGTGCCACCAGTGAGTCCGGGACAGGGAGATACGAGCAGTACTTC. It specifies CATSESGTGRYEQYF.

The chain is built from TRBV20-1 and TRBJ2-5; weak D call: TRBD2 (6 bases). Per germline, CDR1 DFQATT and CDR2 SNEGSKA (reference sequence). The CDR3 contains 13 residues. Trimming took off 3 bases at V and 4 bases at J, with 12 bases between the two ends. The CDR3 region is CSASHPGGETQYF. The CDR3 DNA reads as TGCAGTGCTAGCCACCCCGGGGGAGAGACCCAGTACTTC.

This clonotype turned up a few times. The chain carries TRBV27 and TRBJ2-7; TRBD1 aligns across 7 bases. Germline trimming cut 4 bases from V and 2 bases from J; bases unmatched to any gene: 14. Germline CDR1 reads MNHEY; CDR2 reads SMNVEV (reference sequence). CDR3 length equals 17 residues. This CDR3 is CASSSPGQYLRPYEQYF. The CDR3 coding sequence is TGTGCCAGCAGTTCGCCGGGACAGTACCTCCGCCCCTACGAGCAGTACTTC.

CDR3 in DNA: TGTGCCAGCAGCTTCATCCGACTAGCGGGGAAAGAGACCCAGTACTTC. Translating gives CASSFIRLAGKETQYF. V and J are TRBV7-8 and TRBJ2-5, with 11 nucleotides matching TRBD2. The germline V gene has CDR1 SGHVS and CDR2 FQNEAQ. The CDR3 is made up of 16 amino acids. Losses at the gene ends were 3 bases for V and 3 bases for J; bases not matched to a gene: 6.

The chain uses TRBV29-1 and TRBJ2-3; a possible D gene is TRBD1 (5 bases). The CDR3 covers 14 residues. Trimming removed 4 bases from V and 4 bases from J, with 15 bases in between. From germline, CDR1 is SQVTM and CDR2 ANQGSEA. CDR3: CSVGEDRDPDTQYF. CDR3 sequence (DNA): TGCAGCGTTGGAGAAGACAGAGACCCAGATACGCAGTATTTT.

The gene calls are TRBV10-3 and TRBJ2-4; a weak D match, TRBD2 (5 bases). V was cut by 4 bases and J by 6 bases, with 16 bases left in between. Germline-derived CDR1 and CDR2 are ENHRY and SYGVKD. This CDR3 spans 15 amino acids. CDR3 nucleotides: TGTGCCATCAGTGCTGAGTTCAGCGGACTAAACATTCAGTACTTC. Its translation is CAISAEFSGLNIQYF.

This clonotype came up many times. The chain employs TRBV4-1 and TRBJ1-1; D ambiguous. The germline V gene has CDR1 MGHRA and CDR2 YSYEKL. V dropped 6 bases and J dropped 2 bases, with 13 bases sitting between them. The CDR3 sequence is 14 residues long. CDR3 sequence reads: CASRSLTRNTEAFF. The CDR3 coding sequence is TGCGCCAGCAGGAGCCTCACACGCAACACTGAAGCTTTCTTT.

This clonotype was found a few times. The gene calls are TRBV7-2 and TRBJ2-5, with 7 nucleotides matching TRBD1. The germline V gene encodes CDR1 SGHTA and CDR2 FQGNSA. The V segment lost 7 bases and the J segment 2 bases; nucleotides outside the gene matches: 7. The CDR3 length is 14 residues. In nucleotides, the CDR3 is TGTGCCAGCAACCGTGGACAGGCTCAAGAGACCCAGTACTTC. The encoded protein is CASNRGQAQETQYF.

The CDR3 spells CASSRRQGIYEQYF. DNA of the CDR3: TGTGCCAGCAGCCGTCGACAGGGGATCTACGAGCAGTACTTC. The genes are TRBV6-5 and TRBJ2-7; 8 positions match TRBD1. Germline-derived CDR1 and CDR2 are MNHEY and SVGAGI. The CDR3 length is 14 residues. With V trimmed by 6 bases and J by 3 bases, 7 bases remained unmatched.

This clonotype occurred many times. The CDR3 here is CASMAGGGGSPEQFF. For the CDR3, the DNA is TGCGCCAGTATGGCCGGGGGGGGCGGTTCCCCCGAGCAGTTCTTC. The chain has TRBV5-1 and TRBJ2-1; TRBD2 agrees at 8 bases. After removal of 8 bases from V and 10 bases from J, the junction contained 17 bases not matched to a gene. Germline V CDR1 and CDR2: SGHRS, YFSETQ. CDR3 size: 15 residues.

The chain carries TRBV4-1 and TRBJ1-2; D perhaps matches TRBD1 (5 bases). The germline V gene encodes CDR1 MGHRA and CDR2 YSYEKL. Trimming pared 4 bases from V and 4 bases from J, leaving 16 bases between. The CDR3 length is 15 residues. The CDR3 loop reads CASSPLVRAAYGYTF. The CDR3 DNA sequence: TGCGCCAGCAGCCCGTTGGTCAGGGCAGCCTATGGCTACACCTTC.

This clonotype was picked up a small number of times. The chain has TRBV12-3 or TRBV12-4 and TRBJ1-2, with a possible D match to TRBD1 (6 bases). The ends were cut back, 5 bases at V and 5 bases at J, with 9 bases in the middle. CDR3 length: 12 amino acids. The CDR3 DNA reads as TGTGCCAGCAGTCCAGGACAGTATGGCTACACCTTC. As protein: CASSPGQYGYTF.

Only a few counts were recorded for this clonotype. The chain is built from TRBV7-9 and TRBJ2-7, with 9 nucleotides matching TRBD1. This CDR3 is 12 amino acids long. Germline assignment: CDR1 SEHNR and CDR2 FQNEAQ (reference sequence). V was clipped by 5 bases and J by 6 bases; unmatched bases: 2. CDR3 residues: CASSTGQGEQYV. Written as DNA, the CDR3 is TGTGCCAGCAGCACGGGACAGGGCGAGCAGTACGTC.

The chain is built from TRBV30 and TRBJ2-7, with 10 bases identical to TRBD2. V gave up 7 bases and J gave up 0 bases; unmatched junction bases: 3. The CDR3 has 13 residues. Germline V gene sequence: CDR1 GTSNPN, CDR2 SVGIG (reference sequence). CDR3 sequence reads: CASASGSSYEQYF. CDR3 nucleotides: TGTGCCTCCGCTAGCGGGAGCTCCTACGAGCAGTACTTC.

This chain's CDR3 is CASTLSSSGGETQYF. In nucleotides, the CDR3 is TGTGCCAGCACCCTATCATCGAGCGGGGGTGAGACCCAGTACTTC. The chain has TRBV12-3 or TRBV12-4 and TRBJ2-5, with TRBD2 matching over 8 bases. The ends lost 7 bases at V and 5 bases at J; junction bases unmatched: 12. CDR3 length equals 15 residues.

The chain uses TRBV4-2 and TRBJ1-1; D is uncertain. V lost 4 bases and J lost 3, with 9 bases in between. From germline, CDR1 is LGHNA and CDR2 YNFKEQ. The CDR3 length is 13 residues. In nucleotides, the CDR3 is TGTGCCAGCAGCCCCATAAGGGACACTGAAGCTTTCTTT. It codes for CASSPIRDTEAFF.

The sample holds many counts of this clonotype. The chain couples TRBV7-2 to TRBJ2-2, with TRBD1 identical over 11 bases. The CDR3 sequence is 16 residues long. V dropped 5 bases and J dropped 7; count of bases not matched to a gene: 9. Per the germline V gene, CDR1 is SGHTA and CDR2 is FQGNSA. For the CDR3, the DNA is TGTGCCAGCAGCCAACGGACAGGGGGCTCTTTCGGGGAGCTGTTTTTT. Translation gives CASSQRTGGSFGELFF.

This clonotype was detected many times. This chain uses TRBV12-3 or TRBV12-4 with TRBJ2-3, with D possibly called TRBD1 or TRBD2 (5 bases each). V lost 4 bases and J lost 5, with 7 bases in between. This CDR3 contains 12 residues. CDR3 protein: CASSWGIDTQYF. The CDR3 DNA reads TGTGCCAGCAGTTGGGGGATAGATACGCAGTATTTT.

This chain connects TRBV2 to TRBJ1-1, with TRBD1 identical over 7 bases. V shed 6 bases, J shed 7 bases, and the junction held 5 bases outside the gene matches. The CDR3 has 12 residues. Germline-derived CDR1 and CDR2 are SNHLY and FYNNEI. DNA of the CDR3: TGTGCCAGCAGGGCCCACAGGGGTGAAGCTTTCTTT. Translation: CASRAHRGEAFF.

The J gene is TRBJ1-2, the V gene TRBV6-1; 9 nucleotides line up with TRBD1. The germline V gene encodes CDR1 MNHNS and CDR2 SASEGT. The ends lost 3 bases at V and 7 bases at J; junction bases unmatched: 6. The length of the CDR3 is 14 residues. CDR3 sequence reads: CASSEGQGAGGYTF. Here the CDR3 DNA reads TGTGCCAGCAGTGAGGGACAGGGAGCCGGTGGCTACACCTTC.

The CDR3 loop reads CASSTGAGVNTEAFF. CDR3 nucleotides: TGTGCCAGCAGCACCGGAGCAGGGGTGAACACTGAAGCTTTCTTT. The V call is TRBV7-2, the J call TRBJ1-1, with a possible D match to TRBD1 (6 bases). Germline lookup yields CDR1 SGHTA and CDR2 FQGNSA. The CDR3 loop spans 15 amino acids. Deletions cut 5 bases from V and 0 bases from J, with 13 bases between.

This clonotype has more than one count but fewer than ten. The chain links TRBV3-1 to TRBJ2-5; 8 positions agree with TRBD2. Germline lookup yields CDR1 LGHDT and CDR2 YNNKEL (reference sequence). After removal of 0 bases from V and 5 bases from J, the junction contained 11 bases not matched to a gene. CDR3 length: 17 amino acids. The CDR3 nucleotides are TGTGCCAGCAGCCAAGATGGACTAGCTCGGCCCGGGGAGACCCAGTACTTC. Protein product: CASSQDGLARPGETQYF.

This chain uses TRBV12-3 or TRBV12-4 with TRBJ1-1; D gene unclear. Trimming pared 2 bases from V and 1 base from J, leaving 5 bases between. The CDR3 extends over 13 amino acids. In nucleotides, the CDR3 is TGTGCCAGCAGTTTAATAGCGAACACTGAAGCTTTCTTT. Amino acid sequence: CASSLIANTEAFF.

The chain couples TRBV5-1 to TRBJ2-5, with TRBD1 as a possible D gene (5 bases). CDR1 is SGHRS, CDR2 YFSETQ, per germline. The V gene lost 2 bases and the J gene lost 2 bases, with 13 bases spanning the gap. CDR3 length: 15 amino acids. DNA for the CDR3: TGCGCCAGCAGCTTCCAGGGTATTGAACAAGAGACCCAGTACTTC. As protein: CASSFQGIEQETQYF.

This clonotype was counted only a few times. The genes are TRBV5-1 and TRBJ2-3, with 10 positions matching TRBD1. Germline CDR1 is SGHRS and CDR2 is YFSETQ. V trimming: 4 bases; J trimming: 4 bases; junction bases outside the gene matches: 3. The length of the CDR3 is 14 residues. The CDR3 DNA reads TGCGCCAGCAGCGCCGGGACAGGGGCAGATACGCAGTATTTT. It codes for CASSAGTGADTQYF. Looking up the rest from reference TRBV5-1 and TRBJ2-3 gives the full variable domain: KAGVTQTPRYLIKTRGQQVTLSCSPISGHRSVSWYQQTPGQGLQFLFEYFSETQRNKGNFPGRFSGRQFSNSRSEMNVSTLELGDSALYLCASSAGTGADTQYFGPGTRLTVL.

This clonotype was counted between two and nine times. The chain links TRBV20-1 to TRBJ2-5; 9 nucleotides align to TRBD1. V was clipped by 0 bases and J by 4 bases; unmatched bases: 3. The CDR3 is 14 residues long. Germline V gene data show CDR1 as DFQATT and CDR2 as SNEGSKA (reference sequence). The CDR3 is CSARETGGRETQYF. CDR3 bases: TGCAGTGCTAGAGAGACAGGGGGTCGAGAGACCCAGTACTTC.

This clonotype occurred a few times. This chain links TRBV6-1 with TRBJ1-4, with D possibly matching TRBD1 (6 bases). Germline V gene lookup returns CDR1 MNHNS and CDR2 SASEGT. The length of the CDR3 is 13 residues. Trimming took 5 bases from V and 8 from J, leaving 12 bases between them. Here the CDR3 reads CASSIADREKLFF. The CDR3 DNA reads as TGTGCCAGCAGTATCGCCGACAGGGAAAAACTGTTTTTT.

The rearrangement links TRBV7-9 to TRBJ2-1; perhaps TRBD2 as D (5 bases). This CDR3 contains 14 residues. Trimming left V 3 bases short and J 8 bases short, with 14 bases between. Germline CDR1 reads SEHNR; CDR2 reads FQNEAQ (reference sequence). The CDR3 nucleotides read TGTGCCAGCAGCTTGAGGTGGAGCGGCGATGAGCAGTTCTTC. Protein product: CASSLRWSGDEQFF. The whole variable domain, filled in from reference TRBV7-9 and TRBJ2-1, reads DTGVSQNPRHKITKRGQNVTFRCDPISEHNRLYWYRQTLGQGPEFLTYFQNEAQLEKSRLLSDRFSAERPKGSFSTLEIQRTEQGDSAMYLCASSLRWSGDEQFFGPGTRLTVL.